This T cell receptor beta chain comes out of a study of CD4 and CD8 cells across lung adenocarcinoma regions (dated by TCRdb to between 2017 and 2018). Regarding the complete study: The study compared tumor centers with tumor margins to examine intratumor heterogeneity of the T cell receptor repertoire.

To note about this clonotype: Its antigen is still unknown. Base-call qualities are not available, and no considerably larger clone is one nucleotide away.

Donors were patients with localized lung adenocarcinoma, a subtype of non-small cell lung cancer. Samples were obtained from the centers of localized lung adenocarcinomas. For TCR repertoire analysis, CD8+ T cells taken from tumor tissue were profiled apart from CD4+ T cells. From a lookup of the germline V gene (reference sequence), CDR1 and CDR2 are MNHEY and SMNVEV. The CDR3 has 11 amino acids, counting the end cysteine and phenylalanine. Only the CDR3 region is kept as DNA, spanning 33 bases read in frame from base 1. The library was made by PCR. The sample was run on a HiSeq X Ten. TCRdb reran the public reads through fastp at Q25 and MiXCR, keeping productive beta chains. CDR3 protein duplicates are merged, each entry listing the most common genes and DNA. The sample contains about 20,000 distinct CDR3 sequences, roughly 56% of them found a single time. The ten largest make up about 25% of the sample.

Recombination connected TRBV27 to TRBJ2-3, with TRBD2 tentatively as D gene (5 bases match). The J call may be faulty, since TRBJ2-7 better matches the DNA end. This TCR was sampled from a female donor with lung adenocarcinoma. The CD4 and CD8 labels of this study may be unreliable. Material: CD8+ T cells from the center of a lung tumor. The sample's cell subset or site label is to be understood as: tumor center region. CDR3 protein: CALGATDTQYF. The sequenced DNA is TGTGCCCTGGGAGCCACAGATACGCAGTACTTC.